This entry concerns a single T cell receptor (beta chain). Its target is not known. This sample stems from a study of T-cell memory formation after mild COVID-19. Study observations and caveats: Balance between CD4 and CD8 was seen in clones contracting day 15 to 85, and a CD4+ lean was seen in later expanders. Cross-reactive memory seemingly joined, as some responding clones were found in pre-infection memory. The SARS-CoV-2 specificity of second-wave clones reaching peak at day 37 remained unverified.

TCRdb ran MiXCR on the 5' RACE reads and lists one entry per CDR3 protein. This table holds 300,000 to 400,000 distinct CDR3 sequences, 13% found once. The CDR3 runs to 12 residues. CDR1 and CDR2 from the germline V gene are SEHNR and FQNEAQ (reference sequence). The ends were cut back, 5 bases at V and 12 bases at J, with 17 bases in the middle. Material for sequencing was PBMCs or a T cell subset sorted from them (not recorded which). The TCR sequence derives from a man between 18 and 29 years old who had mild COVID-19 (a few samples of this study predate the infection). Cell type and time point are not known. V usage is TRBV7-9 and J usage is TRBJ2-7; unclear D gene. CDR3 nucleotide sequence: TGTGCCAGCAGCACCGCCAGGCGGTCGGCGTACTTC. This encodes CASSTARRSAYF.